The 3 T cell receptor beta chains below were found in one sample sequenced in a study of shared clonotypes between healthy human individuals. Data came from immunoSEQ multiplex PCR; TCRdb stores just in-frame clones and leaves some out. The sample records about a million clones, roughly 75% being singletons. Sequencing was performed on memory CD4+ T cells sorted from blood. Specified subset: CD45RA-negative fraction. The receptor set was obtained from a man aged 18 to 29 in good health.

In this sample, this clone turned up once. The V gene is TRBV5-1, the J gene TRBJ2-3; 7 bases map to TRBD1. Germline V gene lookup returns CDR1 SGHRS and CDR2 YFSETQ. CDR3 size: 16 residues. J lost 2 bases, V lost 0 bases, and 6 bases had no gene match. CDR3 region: CASSLELDRTTDTQYF. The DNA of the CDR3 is TGCGCCAGCAGCTTGGAACTGGACAGGACCACAGATACGCAGTATTTT.

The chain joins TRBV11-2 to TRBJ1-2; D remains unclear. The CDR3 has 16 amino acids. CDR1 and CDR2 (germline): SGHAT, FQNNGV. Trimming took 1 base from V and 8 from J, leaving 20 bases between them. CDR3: CASSLVEFGQPRGYTF. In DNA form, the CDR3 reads TGTGCCAGCAGCTTAGTAGAGTTCGGGCAGCCGAGGGGCTACACCTTC.

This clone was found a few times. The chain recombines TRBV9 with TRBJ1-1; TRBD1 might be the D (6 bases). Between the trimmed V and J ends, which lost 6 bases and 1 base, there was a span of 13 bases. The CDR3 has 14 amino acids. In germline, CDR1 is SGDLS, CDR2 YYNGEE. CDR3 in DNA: TGTGCCAGCACTCCCGACAGGTCGAACACTGAAGCTTTCTTT. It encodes CASTPDRSNTEAFF.